Here is one T cell receptor (beta chain) with its context. This clone came up once. Its recognized antigen is unknown. The sample holds no much larger clone one base away, and base qualities are not on file. The CDR3 has 16 amino acids, counting the end cysteine and phenylalanine. Only the CDR3 DNA stays, 48 bases, in frame from base 1. The junction shows trimming of 1 base on V and 0 bases on J, plus 10 bases between the germline ends. In the germline V gene (reference sequence), CDR1 corresponds to LNHDA and CDR2 to SQIVND. The source of the sample is a study of cytomegalovirus exposure and HLA in healthy donors (dated by TCRdb to the late 2010s). For the wider study: In an earlier analysis of some 550 of the donors, 276 Gb of sequence data and 117 million unique TCR beta sequences from about 179 million T cells were reported. A later genetic analysis took genome-wide SNP genotypes for about 55% of the 666 donors and used that subset as a discovery cohort. Class I and class II HLA loci were covered by the typing at four-digit resolution. The study aimed to test whether signatures of past pathogen exposure could be identified by cataloging public T cell receptors. To decide whether each TCR beta V gene segment behaved as functional or pseudogenic, an earlier analysis of several hundred of the donors relied on high-throughput TCR beta sequencing. Among the roughly 410 genotyped donors, approximately 76% belonged to the genetic ancestry cluster associated with self-reported Caucasian donors. About five DR-DQ haplotypes were handled as single units for association and clustering, since linkage in the cohort was strong. The study used immunosequencing to profile the T cell repertoires of hundreds of subjects and linked those repertoires to cytomegalovirus serostatus. Typing coverage differed by locus: A, B, C, DRB1 and DQB1 were typed in roughly 620-630 donors, DQA1 in about 500, DPA1 in 600 to 610, and DPB1 in 472. An early release covering about 600 HLA-typed donors comprised about 300 gigabases of sequencing data and tens of millions of unique TCR sequences. The later analysis used no new phenotypic data to find candidate immune exposures, relying instead on TCR beta sequences and their occurrence across donors. Across 300 to 500 genotyped donors of the cohort, an average of roughly 250,000 unique TCR beta nucleotide sequences per donor were sequenced, and roughly 17% of those sequences were non-productive. To predict cytomegalovirus infection status, the study combined high-throughput TCR immunosequencing, statistical association of individual TCRs with disease status, and machine learning. Donor age, sex, ethnicity and CMV serostatus were compiled together with the repertoire data. Besides the first cohort of more than 650 subjects, a separate validation cohort made up of 90 to 150 different subjects was used. In a later analysis, previously published TCR beta repertoires from about 670 donors were re-analyzed and high-resolution HLA genotyping was added so that TCR occurrence patterns could be studied. Every repertoire in the discovery cohort had been generated on one and the same sequencing platform. Paper-wide results and their limitations: Compared with the 666-donor mean, donors in an Asian-associated ancestry cluster had fewer N-insertions in productive TCRs, according to a later genetic analysis. Specific HLA alleles were associated with more than 15,000 TCR beta sequences at a false discovery rate of 0.05 in a later analysis. The only immune exposure information available for the cohort was CMV serostatus. According to the authors, the approach could potentially be generalized to other disease states and immunological phenotypes. Most TCR sequences were seen in very few donors, while some public TCRs were found in many individuals. In vitro tests confirmed that a few of the cytomegalovirus-associated TCR beta chains recognize cytomegalovirus antigens. An association between a missense DCLRE1C variant and V-gene and J-gene trimming of TCR beta chains was found in a later genetic analysis and replicated in an independent cohort. Because counts were too low, approximately 15 rarely observed V segments, including chromosome 9 orphons, were excluded from the earlier analysis of 587 of the donors. In this cohort, only TCR beta chains were sequenced, and detectable features were limited by the absence of alpha or paired-chain data. A later analysis reported that several top co-occurrence clusters appeared linked to parvovirus B19, influenza, CMV and Epstein-Barr virus. Sequencing depth was assumed to be roughly uniform across donors in the presence/absence analyses, though that assumption may not hold. The study listed around 160 TCR beta chains as associated with cytomegalovirus. Some IMGT-functional V segments, including TRBV6-2 and TRBV6-3, could not be distinguished by the 87-base-pair reads and were therefore excluded. A cluster of highly shared sequence variants was judged likely to be a technical artifact of the sequencing pipeline. Correlated functional status among segregating V segments might reflect linkage disequilibrium, but an unknown experimental factor could not be ruled out. A further reported finding was that TCR beta sequences accurately predicted the HLA-A and HLA-B alleles for most subjects in the first cohort. The classifier was reported to diagnose cytomegalovirus status with high specificity and sensitivity in both the original and validation cohorts. When HLA alleles, especially DR and DQ, strongly co-occurred, attributing TCR associations to individual alleles was difficult. Because some donors lacked HLA typing at each locus, the association tests relied only on the typed subset. In a later analysis, most CMV-associated TCR beta chains were found to appear HLA-restricted, with HLA associations seemingly driven largely by CMV exposure. Broadly in line with IMGT annotations, most TCR beta V segments showed up in productive rearrangements about 87% or about 30% of the time in an earlier analysis of around 550 of the donors. Compared with equally common non-associated chains, HLA-associated TCR beta chains in a later analysis were more clonally expanded and had lower generation probabilities. According to a later analysis, TCR association rates differed among HLA loci, with DRB1 alleles showing the most associated TCRs and HLA-C alleles showing the fewest.

The cohort consisted of hundreds of healthy bone marrow donors. Cohort members were all nominally healthy when sampled, although unrecorded immune exposures were likely present. The donor was CMV seropositive and was included in the group of 250 to 350 seropositive cohort members. Every donor gave a peripheral blood sample, and the peripheral blood mononuclear cells from that sample were used for TCR beta sequencing. Genomic DNA was extracted from the blood cell samples with the Qiagen DNeasy Blood Extraction Kit. Library generation was performed with the immunoSEQ multiplex PCR assay. The multiplex PCR relied on a mix of 60 forward primers for TCR Vbeta segments and 13 reverse primers for TCR Jbeta segments. The CDR3 region of rearranged TCR beta genes was amplified from genomic DNA with a multiplex PCR assay. The Illumina HiSeq System was used to sequence the amplified TCR beta libraries as 87-base-pair reads. For the original study's pipeline: In a later analysis, 70 million to 95 million unique TCR beta chains were counted across the roughly 610 repertoires, and around 10 million of these chains were shared by at least two donors. Raw reads were error-corrected and collapsed into unique sequences with a nearest-neighbor algorithm that merged closely related sequences to remove PCR and sequencing errors. To assign V, D and J gene segments, CDR3 sequences were aligned to IMGT reference sequences. For a sequence to be retained, a match of at least six nucleotides to both a V gene segment and a J gene segment was required. A rearrangement was called productive if the CDR3 had no stop codons and remained in frame with V and J, and every other rearrangement was called non-productive. CDR3 was defined according to IMGT convention as the region running from the second conserved V-encoded cysteine to the conserved J-encoded phenylalanine. Sequences without an unambiguous match to a single V gene segment were excluded from the earlier analysis of about 630 of the donors. In an earlier analysis of approximately 500 of the donors, a V segment was called functional when productive rearrangements were above 56.7%, and segregating when the standard deviation between donors exceeded 5%. A statistical classification framework was built for diagnosing cytomegalovirus status from the catalog of TCR beta chain sequences. A later analysis assigned V and J genes by comparing TCR nucleotide sequences with IMGT/GENE-DB human TR gene sequences. A later analysis assigned CDR3 sequences and most-parsimonious VDJ recombination scenarios with the TCRdist pipeline. In a later analysis, every TCR beta chain was defined by the combination of its CDR3 amino acid sequence and its V-gene family, and reads without a unique V-gene family were dropped. To address suspected cross-contamination and a sequencing artifact, a later analysis removed a few hundred highly shared, low-generation-probability nucleotide sequences. For each public chain, a later analysis derived a clonal expansion index from normalized ranks of inferred template counts within each repertoire. In a later analysis, generation probabilities were computed with a VDJ recombination model fitted to out-of-frame rearrangements, and the resulting probabilities were checked against IGoR. Hypergeometric tests were used in a later analysis to score TCR-TCR, TCR-HLA and TCR-CMV co-occurrence, with a repertoire-size bias correction applied to the TCR pairs. To estimate false discovery rates, a later analysis permuted the HLA or CMV assignments 20 times. In a later analysis, co-occurring TCRs were grouped using DBSCAN, and TCRdist sequence similarity was added for clustering within HLA-allele-positive subsets. For co-occurrence clustering, repertoires with fewer than 30,000 or more than 120,000 public chains were excluded, along with roughly 5 repertoires with anomalous nucleotide sharing. Held by TCRdb, this immuneACCESS table contains in-frame sequences only and omits some clones. Under half of the omission traces to an unresolved V gene where checked; the cause of the rest is unknown. V, J and clone size were drawn from that table, and D and trimming were deduced from the DNA. In this sample the table shows some 170,000 clones, roughly 81% of which occur a single time. Jointly, the top ten make up roughly 5.2% of the sample.

The sequence joins TRBV19 to TRBJ1-5, and TRBD1 may be the D gene, going by 5 matching bases. The sample taken for sequencing was PBMCs. The receptor comes from a woman aged 18-35 years in good health and CMV-seropositive. Here the CDR3 is given as CASSIAGGHSNQPQHF. The DNA sequence is given as TGTGCCAGTAGTATAGCGGGGGGTCATAGCAATCAGCCCCAGCATTTT.